One T cell receptor (beta chain) is described in this entry. Its matching antigen is unknown. This record comes from a study of identical twins. The study, taken as a whole, reports: Cord blood beta clonotypes present at high abundance carried fewer insertions; no such pattern appeared in memory repertoires.

Template switching created a universal primer site, and the cDNA included unique molecular identifiers. TCRdb used MiXCR to reprocess the 5' RACE reads, holding one entry per CDR3 protein. Here the sample spans 300,000 to 400,000 distinct CDR3 sequences, around an eighth being singletons. Healthy Caucasian donors formed the entire cohort. This sample was shared with a second study, whose subject was yellow fever vaccine responses in identical twins. That source reports: After vaccination, twins' T cell response reportedly seemed partly convergent, partly personalized.

The source material was CD8+ T cells sorted from blood. This sequence originates from a woman under 30 in good health.

The CDR3 nucleotides read TGTGCCTCCTGCCAAGCGCACTCTTTTAACTACGAGCAGTACTTC. Protein product: CASCQAHSFNYEQYF. V gene TRBV3-1 combines with J gene TRBJ2-7; D is undetermined. Germline CDR1 and CDR2: LGHDT and YNNKEL (reference sequence). Between the trimmed V and J ends, which lost 11 bases and 3 bases, there was a span of 23 bases. This CDR3 has 15 amino acids.